This entry is about one T cell receptor (beta chain). What it recognizes is unknown. TCRdb re-called the 5' RACE reads with MiXCR, one entry per CDR3 protein. The sample holds about 340,000 distinct CDR3 sequences, around a sixth seen once. This entry belongs to a study of T-cell memory formation after mild COVID-19. Overall study results and limits: The main location of contracting CD4+ clones was CM and EM, and that of contracting CD8+ clones was EMRA.

The sequencing input was PBMCs or a T cell subset sorted from them (not recorded which). This TCR came from a young man who had mild COVID-19 (a few samples of this study predate the infection). Cell type and time point are not known.

The CDR3 protein is CASSEDIATNEKLFF. The CDR3 DNA sequence: TGCGCCAGCAGTGAGGACATTGCAACTAATGAAAAACTGTTTTTT. The J gene is TRBJ1-4, the V gene TRBV10-2, with D unclear. CDR1 and CDR2 from the germline V gene are WSHSY and SAAADI. V was pared by 2 bases and J by 0 bases, with 7 bases between. The CDR3 is made up of 15 amino acids.